The clone carrying this T cell receptor beta chain occurred once. This entry comes from a study of blood T cell repertoires in COVID-19. Looking at the study overall: The origin of the acute and convalescent COVID-19 samples was the United States, Italy and Spain.

Methods used by the authors: Cell counts per sample came from amplifying reference gene primers. Generated by immunoSEQ multiplex PCR, the TCRdb table keeps only in-frame clones and is missing some. V, J and clone size are those of that table, while D and trimming were read from the DNA. The data contain 300,000 to 400,000 clones, roughly 90% of them seen just once; the ten biggest clones take up 5.2%. The CDR3 has 16 residues. V lost 4 bases and J lost 6, with 19 bases in between. In germline, CDR1 is SGHTA, CDR2 FQGTGA. Ages ranged from about 18 to 89 years, with residence in 24 US areas. Either two negative PCRs, clearance, or symptom resolution qualified Cohort 3 donors as recovered.

The chain has TRBV7-3 and TRBJ2-1; a weak D match, TRBD1 (8 bases). The sequenced sample consisted of PBMCs or T cells enriched from blood (not recorded which). The TCR sequence derives from a man between 60 and 75 years old who had recovered from COVID-19. Here the CDR3 reads CASSSTTGGVGNEQFF. In nucleotides, the CDR3 is TGTGCCAGCAGCTCCACTACAGGGGGGGTCGGCAATGAGCAGTTCTTC.